This T cell receptor beta chain was identified in a study of T cell repertoires in cytomegalovirus infection. Background on the study: Public TCR beta signatures provided an indication of both CMV infection and a matching HLA type. The study, taken as a whole, reports: Summed frequency of public TCR beta families distinguished CMV carriers with the relevant HLA.

This clonotype was observed many times. Its antigen is still unknown. One entry per CDR3 protein, called by TCRdb with MiXCR from the reads. The sample shows 170,000 or so distinct CDR3 sequences, 13% to 15% of them seen only once. Germline V lookup: CDR1 MNHEY, CDR2 SVGEGT. Trimming cost V 7 bases and J 8 bases, with 9 bases left between them. The CDR3 length is 11 residues. This receptor was obtained from a human donor in good health (CMV status not recorded). Some clones in this sample may be carry-over from other donors' samples. Material: PBMCs. V usage is TRBV6-2 or TRBV6-3 and J usage is TRBJ2-1, with D possibly TRBD1 on 5 matching bases. CDR3 in amino acids: CASKVRDEQFF. The CDR3 DNA is TGTGCCAGCAAGGTCAGGGATGAGCAGTTCTTC.